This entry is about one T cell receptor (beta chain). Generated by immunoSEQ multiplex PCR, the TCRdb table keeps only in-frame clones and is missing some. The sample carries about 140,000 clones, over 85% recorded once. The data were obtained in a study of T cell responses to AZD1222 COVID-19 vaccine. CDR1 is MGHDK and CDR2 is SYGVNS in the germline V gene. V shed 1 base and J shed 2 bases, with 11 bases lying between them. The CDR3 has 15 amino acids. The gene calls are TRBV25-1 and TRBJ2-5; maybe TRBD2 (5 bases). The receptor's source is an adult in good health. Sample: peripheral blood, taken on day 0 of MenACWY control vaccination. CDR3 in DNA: TGTGCCAGCAGTGAATTCGGGAACAGACAAGAGACCCAGTACTTC. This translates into CASSEFGNRQETQYF.